This T cell receptor (beta chain) stems from a study of T-cell reconstitution after alpha-beta-depleted transplantation in children. Study results and caveats: One year post-transplant, T-cell counts and diversity were largely derived from T cells produced anew. Reportedly, alpha-beta T cells present about two months post-transplant originated from several hundred expanded clones of graft origin.

This clonotype was observed a few times. Antigen: not known. Preparing the TCRbeta library involved the use of unique molecular identifiers. Each CDR3 protein gets one entry after TCRdb re-called the PCR reads with MiXCR. The sample has hundreds of thousands of distinct CDR3 sequences; roughly 23% are singletons. Germline V gene sequence: CDR1 MGHDK, CDR2 SYGVNS. The CDR3 loop spans 16 amino acids. Losses at the gene ends were 6 bases for V and 10 bases for J; bases not matched to a gene: 17. The sample consisted of PBMCs, mostly from graft donor cells, taken 360 days after TCRalphabeta/CD19-depleted stem cell transplant. The receptor comes from a boy younger than two who had a stem cell transplant for acute myeloid leukemia, so the T cells may come from the graft donor. This rearrangement joins TRBV25-1 to TRBJ1-1; 10 nucleotides align to TRBD1. The CDR3 protein is CASRPMDRGMGAVAFF. CDR3 nucleotides: TGTGCCAGCAGGCCTATGGACAGGGGGATGGGCGCAGTAGCTTTCTTT.